This entry describes one T cell receptor beta chain. The antigen is not known. TCRdb processed the multiplex PCR reads anew with MiXCR; each CDR3 protein has one entry. The repertoire holds about 130,000 distinct CDR3 sequences, with about a fifth as singletons. The sample originates from a study of breast tumors, draining lymph nodes, adjacent tissues. Whole-study findings and limits: The data were judged consistent with most tumor T cells coming from lymph node and expanding in tumor. Luminal-like breast cancer showed significantly greater tumor-nontumor repertoire similarity than basal-like breast cancer did. Tumors had less TCR diversity than lymph nodes, more than nontumor tissue.

Samples came from axillary lymph nodes draining the breast cancer. The J segment lost 3 bases and the V segment lost 5 bases, leaving 9 bases of the junction unmatched. The germline CDR1 and CDR2 sequences are DFQATT and SNEGSKA (reference sequence). The CDR3 extends over 15 amino acids. The TCR originated in a female donor with breast cancer. Some clones in this sample may be carry-over from other donors' samples. The chain has TRBV20-1 and TRBJ2-4; 8 bases map to TRBD1. Sequences were obtained from axillary lymph node tissue. The CDR3 nucleotides read TGCAGTGCTGTAGGGACAGGTTTGGGCAAAAACATTCAGTACTTC. The encoded protein is CSAVGTGLGKNIQYF.